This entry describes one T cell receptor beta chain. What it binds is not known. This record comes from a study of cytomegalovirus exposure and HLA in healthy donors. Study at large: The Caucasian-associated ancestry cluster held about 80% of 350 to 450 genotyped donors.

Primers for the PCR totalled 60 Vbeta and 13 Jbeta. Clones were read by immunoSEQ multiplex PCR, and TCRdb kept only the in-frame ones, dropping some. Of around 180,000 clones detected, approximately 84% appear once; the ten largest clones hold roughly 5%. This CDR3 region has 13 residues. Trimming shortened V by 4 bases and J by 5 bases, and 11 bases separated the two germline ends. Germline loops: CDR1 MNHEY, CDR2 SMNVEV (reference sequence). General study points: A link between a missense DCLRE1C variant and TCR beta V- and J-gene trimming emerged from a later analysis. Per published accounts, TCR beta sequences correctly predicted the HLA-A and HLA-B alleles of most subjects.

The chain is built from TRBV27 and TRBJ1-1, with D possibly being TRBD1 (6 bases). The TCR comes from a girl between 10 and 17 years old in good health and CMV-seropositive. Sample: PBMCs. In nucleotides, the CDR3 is TGTGCCAGCAGTTCAGTTAGGGGGACTGAAGCTTTCTTT. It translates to CASSSVRGTEAFF.